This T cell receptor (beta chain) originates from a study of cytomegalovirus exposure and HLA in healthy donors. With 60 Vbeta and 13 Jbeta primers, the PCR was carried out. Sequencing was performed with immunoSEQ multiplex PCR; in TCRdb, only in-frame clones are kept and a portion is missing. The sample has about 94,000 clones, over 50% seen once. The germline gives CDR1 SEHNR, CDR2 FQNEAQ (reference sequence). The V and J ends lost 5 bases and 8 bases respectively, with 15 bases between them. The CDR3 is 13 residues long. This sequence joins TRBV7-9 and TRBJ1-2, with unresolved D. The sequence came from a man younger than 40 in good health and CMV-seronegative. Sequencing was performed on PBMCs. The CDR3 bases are TGTGCCAGCAGCGCGGACTGGCTTTGGGGCTACACCTTC. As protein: CASSADWLWGYTF. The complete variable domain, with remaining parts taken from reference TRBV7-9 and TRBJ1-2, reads DTGVSQNPRHKITKRGQNVTFRCDPISEHNRLYWYRQTLGQGPEFLTYFQNEAQLEKSRLLSDRFSAERPKGSFSTLEIQRTEQGDSAMYLCASSADWLWGYTFGSGTRLTVV.